The 23 T cell receptor gamma chains in this list originate from one sample, sequenced in a study of gamma-delta T cells after stem cell transplantation. TCRdb redid the clone calls on the RT-PCR reads with CATT. The sample yields 600 to 700 gamma-chain clones, around a quarter seen once. Material for sequencing was gamma-delta T cells. The receptors were gathered from a human donor. It is not recorded whose cells these are; they may come from a transplant donor.

The chain recombines TRGV9 with TRGJP. The CDR3 covers 16 residues. Germline lookup yields CDR1 GITISATS and CDR2 ISYDGTV (reference sequence). The V gene end was trimmed by 0 bases and the J gene end by 7 bases; junction bases not matched to a gene: 3. The CDR3 loop is CALWEVPELGKKIKVF. The CDR3 bases are TGTGCCTTGTGGGAGGTGCCGGAGTTGGGCAAAAAAATCAAGGTATTT.

This clone is labeled as large. The chain combines TRGV9 with TRGJ1 or TRGJ2. Here the J gene came from matching the DNA to germline, since TCRdb omits it. The J segment lost 11 bases and the V segment lost 0 bases, leaving 13 bases of the junction unmatched. The germline V gene has CDR1 GITISATS and CDR2 ISYDGTV (reference sequence). The CDR3 spans 14 residues. The CDR3 sequence: CALWEVRRGREKLF. CDR3 in DNA: TGTGCCTTGTGGGAGGTGCGGAGGGGCCGGGAGAAACTCTTT.

A note on this clone: This likely came from a read error, as a far larger clone is one base away. The CDR3 loop is CATRDRQRLYYKKLF. DNA for the CDR3: TGTGCCACCAGGGACAGGCAGAGGTTATATTATAAGAAACTCTTT. The rearrangement links TRGV3 to TRGJ1 or TRGJ2. TCRdb carries no J gene annotation; the J gene was assigned here by matching the DNA with germline. The germline CDR1 and CDR2 sequences are VTNTFY and YDVSTARD (reference sequence). The CDR3 has 15 amino acids.

Remarks on this clone: This sample also contains other DNA sequences that code for the same CDR3. V usage is TRGV9 and J usage is TRGJP. The J gene is not listed in TCRdb, so it was assigned here from a DNA match to germline. Germline V gene sequence: CDR1 GITISATS, CDR2 ISYDGTV (reference sequence). V dropped 4 bases and J dropped 7; count of bases not matched to a gene: 7. The length of the CDR3 is 16 residues. CDR3 sequence (DNA): TGTGCCTTGTGGGATCCGAGGGAGTTGGGCAAAAAAATCAAGGTATTT. Translated: CALWDPRELGKKIKVF.

This clone came up a few times. The J gene is TRGJP, the V gene TRGV9. The J gene is absent in TCRdb and was assigned here via DNA matching to germline. This CDR3 is built from 16 residues. The V segment lost 2 bases and the J segment 6 bases; nucleotides outside the gene matches: 4. CDR1 and CDR2 from the germline V gene are GITISATS and ISYDGTV (reference sequence). The DNA of the CDR3 is TGTGCCTTGTGGGAGGATTCAGAGTTGGGCAAAAAAATCAAGGTATTT. This translates into CALWEDSELGKKIKVF.

Turning to this clone: Other DNA sequences from this sample encode an identical CDR3 as well. V and J are TRGV2 and TRGJ1 or TRGJ2. Here the J gene was assigned by germline matching of the DNA, as TCRdb has none. Germline CDR1 and CDR2: EGSNGY and YDSYNSKV. J was trimmed by 10 bases and V by 0 bases; bases with no gene match: 3. The CDR3 covers 11 residues. The CDR3 DNA reads as TGTGCCACCTGGGACGGGCCAAAGAAACTCTTT. This translates into CATWDGPKKLF.

The V call is TRGV8, the J call TRGJ1 or TRGJ2. The J gene is not listed in TCRdb, so it was assigned here from a DNA match to germline. V lost 5 bases and J lost 10; bases outside the gene matches: 14. CDR1 is VENAVY, CDR2 YDSYNSRV, per germline. The CDR3 is 13 residues long. The CDR3 DNA sequence: TGTGCCACCTGGGCCAAAATCCCCTTAAAGAAACTCTTT. The encoded protein is CATWAKIPLKKLF.

The CDR3 DNA follows: TGTGCCTTGTGGGAGGTGCGCAATTCTACTGGTGGTTATTATAAGAAACTCTTT. This gives the protein CALWEVRNSTGGYYKKLF. V usage is TRGV9 and J usage is TRGJ1 or TRGJ2. Germline matching of the DNA provided the J gene here, since TCRdb leaves it blank. Trimming removed 0 bases from V and 3 bases from J; junction bases left unmatched: 17. This CDR3 is built from 18 residues. Germline V gene lookup returns CDR1 GITISATS and CDR2 ISYDGTV (reference sequence).

This clone has a handful of counts. The V and J genes are TRGV2 and TRGJP1. TCRdb supplies no J gene; here it was assigned by aligning the nucleotide sequence to germline. The germline V gene encodes CDR1 EGSNGY and CDR2 YDSYNSKV. This CDR3 comprises 14 residues. With 0 bases clipped from V and 6 bases from J, the junction kept 4 bases outside the gene matches. The CDR3 DNA reads TGTGCCACCTGGGACGGGCCCTCTGGTTGGTTCAAGATATTT. This sequence encodes CATWDGPSGWFKIF.

This clone was seen a few times. The chain couples TRGV2 to TRGJ1 or TRGJ2. As TCRdb names no J gene, one was assigned here on the basis of a DNA match to germline. Germline V gives CDR1 EGSNGY, CDR2 YDSYNSKV. After removal of 0 bases from V and 5 bases from J, the junction contained 4 bases not matched to a gene. The CDR3 runs to 13 residues. CDR3: CATWDGPHYKKLF. As DNA, the CDR3 is TGTGCCACCTGGGACGGGCCCCATTATAAGAAACTCTTT.

There are a few counts of this clone. This chain joins TRGV9 and TRGJP. Here the J gene came from matching the DNA to germline, since TCRdb omits it. CDR1 GITISATS and CDR2 ISYDGTV come from the germline V gene (reference sequence). Trimming removed 1 base from V and 7 bases from J; junction bases left unmatched: 4. The CDR3 spans 16 residues. The CDR3 sequence is CALWEVWELGKKIKVF. The CDR3 DNA sequence: TGTGCCTTGTGGGAGGTTTGGGAGTTGGGCAAAAAAATCAAGGTATTT.

A few counts support this clone. The chain recombines TRGV3 with TRGJ1 or TRGJ2. Germline V CDR1 and CDR2: VTNTFY, YDVSTARD (reference sequence). J was trimmed by 1 base and V by 0 bases; bases with no gene match: 3. The CDR3 is made up of 14 amino acids. The CDR3 loop reads CATWDRRNYYKKLF. In DNA form, the CDR3 reads TGTGCCACCTGGGACAGGCGAAATTATTATAAGAAACTCTTT.

This clone was picked up a small number of times. This chain joins TRGV3 and TRGJ1 or TRGJ2. The J gene was not available in TCRdb and was assigned here by matching the DNA to germline segments. Germline-derived CDR1 and CDR2 are VTNTFY and YDVSTARD (reference sequence). The CDR3 is 13 residues long. J was trimmed by 7 bases and V by 2 bases; bases with no gene match: 8. The CDR3 here is CATWDKLIYKKLF. For the CDR3, the DNA is TGTGCCACCTGGGACAAGTTAATATATAAGAAACTCTTT.

The chain employs TRGV9 and TRGJP. The J gene was missing in TCRdb and was found by matching the end of the DNA to germline. CDR1 is GITISATS and CDR2 is ISYDGTV in the germline V gene (reference sequence). This CDR3 is 16 amino acids long. V dropped 0 bases and J dropped 9; count of bases not matched to a gene: 5. The CDR3 DNA follows: TGTGCCTTGTGGGAGGTGCACATGTTGGGCAAAAAAATCAAGGTATTT. Translation gives CALWEVHMLGKKIKVF.

This clone qualifies as large. The V gene is TRGV2, the J gene TRGJP1. The J gene, left out of TCRdb, was set here by checking the DNA against germline. CDR1 is EGSNGY, CDR2 YDSYNSKV, per germline. The CDR3 extends over 16 amino acids. V dropped 1 base and J dropped 8; count of bases not matched to a gene: 13. The CDR3 sequence is CATWDGVWGSGWFKIF. For the CDR3, the DNA is TGTGCCACCTGGGACGGCGTATGGGGGTCGGGTTGGTTCAAGATATTT.

Sample share makes this clone large. The rearrangement uses TRGV4 and TRGJ1 or TRGJ2. There are 15 residues in the CDR3. CDR1 and CDR2 (germline): EGSTGY, YDSYTSSV. The J segment lost 6 bases and the V segment lost 1 base, leaving 12 bases of the junction unmatched. The CDR3 bases are TGTGCCACCTGGGATGGTGGCCCTCTGGGTTATAAGAAACTCTTT. Amino acids: CATWDGGPLGYKKLF.

Details on this clone: The sample contains more than one DNA sequence encoding this CDR3. The chain joins TRGV9 to TRGJP. The J gene comes from matching the DNA to germline here; TCRdb lacks it. The CDR3 contains 17 residues. CDR1 is GITISATS and CDR2 is ISYDGTV in the germline V gene (reference sequence). J gave up 3 bases and V 1 base, and 3 bases lay outside the gene matches. Written as DNA, the CDR3 is TGTGCCTTGTGGGAGGTCCTGCAAGAGTTGGGCAAAAAAATCAAGGTATTT. This translates into CALWEVLQELGKKIKVF.

This clone is termed large. The CDR3 DNA reads as TGTGCCACCTGGGACGGGCGAGAGTATAAGAAACTCTTT. Translated: CATWDGREYKKLF. The chain recombines TRGV2 with TRGJ1 or TRGJ2. Since TCRdb gives no J gene, matching the DNA to germline was used here to assign it. V lost 0 bases, J lost 7 bases, and 6 bases stayed unmatched. The CDR3 loop spans 13 amino acids. Germline V lookup: CDR1 EGSNGY, CDR2 YDSYNSKV.

This clone was seen only a few times. This rearrangement joins TRGV3 to TRGJ1 or TRGJ2. No J gene is reported in TCRdb; it was inferred here by comparing the DNA with germline. Trimming at V came to 3 bases and at J to 2 bases, leaving 1 base not matched to a gene. The CDR3 length is 12 residues. CDR1 VTNTFY and CDR2 YDVSTARD come from the germline V gene (reference sequence). The CDR3 DNA is TGTGCCACCTGGGACCATTATTATAAGAAACTCTTT. Translation gives CATWDHYYKKLF.

This clone occurred once. The chain uses TRGV4 and TRGJ1 or TRGJ2. No J gene is reported in TCRdb; it was inferred here by comparing the DNA with germline. V shed 5 bases, J shed 3 bases, and the junction held 13 bases outside the gene matches. The CDR3 is 15 amino acids. Looked up from germline, CDR1 is EGSTGY and CDR2 is YDSYTSSV. The CDR3 sequence is CATWVRLGIYYKKLF. The CDR3 DNA reads TGTGCCACCTGGGTCCGACTAGGGATTTATTATAAGAAACTCTTT.

This clone ranks as hyperexpanded. The chain uses TRGV9 and TRGJP. The J gene, left out of TCRdb, was set here by checking the DNA against germline. This CDR3 is built from 17 residues. The V gene end was trimmed by 5 bases and the J gene end by 7 bases; junction bases not matched to a gene: 11. Looked up from germline, CDR1 is GITISATS and CDR2 is ISYDGTV (reference sequence). As DNA, the CDR3 is TGTGCCTTGTGGGCCCGAGGGGAGGAGTTGGGCAAAAAAATCAAGGTATTT. Protein: CALWARGEELGKKIKVF.

This clone occurred a few times. This CDR3 reads CALWEVIEELGKKIKVF. CDR3 nucleotides: TGTGCCTTGTGGGAGGTGATTGAAGAGTTGGGCAAAAAAATCAAGGTATTT. The J gene is TRGJP, the V gene TRGV9. As TCRdb names no J gene, one was assigned here on the basis of a DNA match to germline. Trimming cost V 0 bases and J 5 bases; bases outside gene matches: 4. The CDR3 spans 17 residues. Germline CDR1 GITISATS, CDR2 ISYDGTV (reference sequence).

In regard to this clone: A much larger clone differs from this one at a single base, so this may be a read error. The CDR3 sequence is CALWEMQELGQKIKVF. The DNA for the CDR3 is TGTGCCTTGTGGGAGATGCAAGAGTTGGGCCAAAAAATCAAGGTATTT. The chain is built from TRGV9 and TRGJP. Here the J gene was assigned by germline matching of the DNA, as TCRdb has none. Germline assignment: CDR1 GITISATS and CDR2 ISYDGTV (reference sequence). CDR3 size: 16 residues.